This is a list of T cell receptor beta chains from one sample in a study of T cells after posttransplantation cyclophosphamide. Libraries were prepared by immunoSEQ multiplex PCR; TCRdb keeps only in-frame clonotypes and omits some of them. The sample presents 20,000 to 25,000 clones, none singletons. The source material was PBMCs, sampled after allogeneic stem cell transplant with posttransplant cyclophosphamide. The source is a male patient aged 18-30 years who received an allogeneic stem cell transplant from a related donor, was CMV-positive, and had no GVHD. The graft donor may have contributed some T cells. Each CDR3 is given with its conserved first and last residue. A D gene is named only where the DNA matches it firmly. Clone sizes are given selectively: once, few, many, or a class where the clone is expanded.

V gene	J gene	clone size	D gene	CDR3 protein	CDR3 DNA
TRBV7-2	TRBJ2-7	.	TRBD2	CASSSGLAGAGYEQYF	TGTGCCAGCAGCTCGGGACTAGCGGGGGCGGGGTACGAGCAGTACTTC
TRBV11-2	TRBJ1-2	many	.	CASRRGVGNYGYTF	TGTGCCAGCCGCCGGGGGGTGGGGAACTATGGCTACACCTTC
TRBV6-1	TRBJ2-7	many	TRBD1	CASTATGGYEQYF	TGTGCCAGCACCGCGACAGGGGGCTACGAGCAGTACTTC
TRBV9	TRBJ1-2	many	TRBD1	CASSAGTGPNYGYTF	TGTGCCAGCAGCGCGGGGACAGGGCCTAACTATGGCTACACCTTC
TRBV5-1	TRBJ1-6	many	.	CASSLAFTENNSPLHF	TGCGCCAGCAGCTTGGCATTCACAGAGAATAATTCACCCCTCCACTTT
TRBV7-9	TRBJ1-1	many	TRBD1	CASSSRTGNTEAFF	TGTGCCAGCAGCTCACGGACAGGGAACACTGAAGCTTTCTTT
TRBV9	TRBJ1-6	many	TRBD1	CASSPQTGGLGSPLHF	TGTGCCAGCAGCCCGCAGACAGGGGGTTTAGGTTCACCCCTCCACTTT
TRBV5-1	TRBJ1-1	many	TRBD1	CASSLTGERYTEAFF	TGCGCCAGCAGCCTGACAGGGGAGAGGTACACTGAAGCTTTCTTT
TRBV9	TRBJ2-5	few	.	CASSGRAGRETQYF	TGTGCCAGCAGCGGACGGGCAGGGCGCGAGACCCAGTACTTC
TRBV4-1	TRBJ2-1	many	.	CASSQAHGGYNEQFF	TGCGCCAGCAGCCAAGCGCACGGCGGCTACAATGAGCAGTTCTTC
TRBV27	TRBJ1-4	many	TRBD1	CASSLSGTGGNEKLFF	TGTGCCAGCAGTTTATCAGGGACAGGGGGGAATGAAAAACTGTTTTTT
TRBV28	TRBJ1-2	.	.	CASRRLQGNYGYTF	TGTGCCAGCAGGCGCCTCCAGGGTAACTATGGCTACACCTTC
TRBV4-1	TRBJ1-2	many	.	CASSQGAANYGYTF	TGCGCCAGCAGCCAAGGAGCGGCTAACTATGGCTACACCTTC
TRBV19	TRBJ2-1	many	.	CASSPGSSYNEQFF	TGTGCCAGTAGTCCGGGGAGCTCCTACAATGAGCAGTTCTTC
TRBV7-3	TRBJ2-7	many	TRBD2	CASSFTGTSAYEQYF	TGTGCCAGCAGCTTTACCGGGACTAGCGCCTACGAGCAGTACTTC
TRBV7-9	TRBJ1-4	many	.	CASSLVGGTNEKLFF	TGTGCCAGCAGCTTAGTAGGGGGAACTAATGAAAAACTGTTTTTT
TRBV7-2	TRBJ2-4	many	TRBD1	CASSQGEPVAKNIQYF	TGTGCCAGCAGCCAGGGGGAGCCAGTAGCCAAAAACATTCAGTACTTC